What follows are 27 T cell receptor beta chains derived from one specimen sequenced in a study of radiotherapy plus CTLA-4 blockade in lung cancer (dated 2018 in TCRdb). The method was the immunoSEQ multiplex PCR assay. TCRdb limited this immuneACCESS table to in-frame rearrangements with V and J called. A share of clones is missing; checked studies link under half to unresolved V genes, and the rest is unexplained. The sample yields roughly 35,000 clones; around 74% were counted once. The ten largest clones take up 13% to 15% of the sample. Here the sequenced sample was peripheral blood, taken from a patient treated with radiotherapy plus ipilimumab. These receptors all stem from a human donor with non-small cell lung cancer that progressed on radiotherapy plus ipilimumab.

The chain links TRBV6-1 to TRBJ2-7, with D perhaps matching TRBD1 or TRBD2 (5 bases each). The germline V gene has CDR1 MNHNS and CDR2 SASEGT. V was cut by 1 base and J by 1 base, with 11 bases left in between. The length of the CDR3 is 15 residues. The CDR3 loop is CASSEENWGSYEQYF. As DNA, the CDR3 is TGTGCCAGCAGTGAAGAGAACTGGGGGTCCTACGAGCAGTACTTC.

This chain uses TRBV19 with TRBJ1-1, with a tentative D call TRBD1 (5 bases). Trimming left V 7 bases short and J 0 bases short, with 9 bases between. Germline V gene lookup returns CDR1 LNHDA and CDR2 SQIVND (reference sequence). This CDR3 has 13 residues. This CDR3 reads CASTQGMNTEAFF. The CDR3 nucleotides read TGTGCCAGTACCCAGGGTATGAACACTGAAGCTTTCTTT.

The chain couples TRBV29-1 to TRBJ1-1, with D hard to call. The V end was cut by 6 bases, the J end by 4 bases, with 15 bases between. Germline assignment: CDR1 SQVTM and CDR2 ANQGSEA. The CDR3 is 13 residues long. CDR3 amino acids: CSVSDGRGTEAFF. CDR3 in DNA: TGCAGCGTCTCAGATGGGCGAGGCACTGAAGCTTTCTTT.

This sequence joins TRBV6-5 and TRBJ1-5; 8 positions match TRBD1. The CDR3 sequence is 15 residues long. In germline, CDR1 is MNHEY, CDR2 SVGAGI. With 6 bases clipped from V and 4 bases from J, the junction kept 8 bases outside the gene matches. CDR3 nucleotide sequence: TGTGCCAGCAGCCCGGACAGGGTGAGGAATCAGCCCCAGCATTTT. It encodes CASSPDRVRNQPQHF.

The CDR3 DNA reads as TGCGCCAGCAGCGAAGGTGGGACTATCTACGAGCAGTACTTC. The encoded protein is CASSEGGTIYEQYF. This rearrangement joins TRBV4-1 to TRBJ2-7; TRBD2 matches 7 bases. CDR3 length: 14 amino acids. V lost 5 bases and J lost 3; bases outside the gene matches: 7. The germline gives CDR1 MGHRA, CDR2 YSYEKL.

The rearrangement links TRBV7-2 to TRBJ2-5; weak D call: TRBD1 (5 bases). Trimming stripped 5 bases from V and 3 bases from J, with 13 bases between. Germline V gene data show CDR1 as SGHTA and CDR2 as FQGNSA. The CDR3 is 14 residues long. CDR3 region: CASSPQVTEETQYF. CDR3 in DNA: TGTGCCAGCAGCCCACAGGTGACCGAAGAGACCCAGTACTTC.

CDR3 in amino acids: CASRSRDREINEQFF. CDR3 bases: TGTGCCAGCAGGTCCCGGGACAGGGAAATCAATGAGCAGTTCTTC. V usage is TRBV27 and J usage is TRBJ2-1; 9 nucleotides align to TRBD1. V was pared by 6 bases and J by 6 bases, with 9 bases of the junction left unmatched. This CDR3 comprises 15 residues. Looked up from germline, CDR1 is MNHEY and CDR2 is SMNVEV (reference sequence).

The chain combines TRBV30 with TRBJ1-2, with 8 nucleotides matching TRBD1. The CDR3 sequence is 15 residues long. V shed 4 bases and J 6 bases; nucleotides not matched to a gene: 13. Germline lookup yields CDR1 GTSNPN and CDR2 SVGIG (reference sequence). The CDR3 here is CAWNQVRTGGNGYTF. The CDR3 coding sequence is TGTGCCTGGAACCAAGTTAGAACAGGGGGGAATGGCTACACCTTC.

The chain recombines TRBV5-1 with TRBJ2-7; D might be TRBD2 (6 bases). The CDR3 covers 16 residues. V lost 4 bases to trimming and J lost 2 bases, with 19 bases between them. Looked up from germline, CDR1 is SGHRS and CDR2 is YFSETQ. This CDR3 reads CASSLHPGESAYEQYF. The CDR3 region has the DNA TGCGCCAGCAGCCTGCACCCGGGGGAATCAGCCTACGAGCAGTACTTC.

This clone was counted only a few times. The V gene is TRBV7-2, the J gene TRBJ2-5, with 10 bases matching TRBD1. J was trimmed by 4 bases and V by 1 base; bases with no gene match: 12. The CDR3 is 18 amino acids. Per germline, CDR1 SGHTA and CDR2 FQGNSA. CDR3 protein: CASSLGPDRGLSGETQYF. The CDR3 coding sequence is TGTGCCAGCAGCTTAGGGCCAGACAGGGGGCTTAGTGGAGAGACCCAGTACTTC.

This chain connects TRBV4-1 to TRBJ2-7, with 11 bases identical to TRBD2. CDR3 length: 15 residues. Germline V gene lookup returns CDR1 MGHRA and CDR2 YSYEKL. J lost 4 bases, V lost 1 base, and 3 bases had no gene match. CDR3 region: CASSQATSGSYEQYF. CDR3 in DNA: TGCGCCAGCAGCCAAGCCACTAGCGGGAGTTACGAGCAGTACTTC.

V usage is TRBV28 and J usage is TRBJ2-7; the match to TRBD2 covers 8 bases. V was clipped by 5 bases and J by 2 bases; unmatched bases: 5. CDR3 length: 14 amino acids. From germline, CDR1 is MDHEN and CDR2 SYDVKM. The CDR3 spells CASSLGLAPYEQYF. CDR3 bases: TGTGCCAGCAGTCTAGGACTAGCCCCCTACGAGCAGTACTTC.

V gene TRBV7-9 combines with J gene TRBJ2-1, with TRBD2 as a possible D gene (6 bases). Deletions cut 2 bases from V and 7 bases from J, with 12 bases between. CDR3 length: 14 amino acids. CDR1 and CDR2 (germline): SEHNR, FQNEAQ (reference sequence). The CDR3: CASSLRDFPNEQFF. DNA for the CDR3: TGTGCCAGCAGCTTACGGGACTTCCCAAATGAGCAGTTCTTC.

The V call is TRBV9, the J call TRBJ2-7, with TRBD2 matching over 14 bases. The CDR3 runs 18 residues. Looked up from germline, CDR1 is SGDLS and CDR2 is YYNGEE. After removal of 4 bases from V and 3 bases from J, the junction contained 12 bases not matched to a gene. DNA of the CDR3: TGTGCCAGCAGCCCGGGGACTAGCGGGAGACGGAGGGGCTACGAGCAGTACTTC. Protein: CASSPGTSGRRRGYEQYF.

This clone is medium-sized (0.01 to 0.1%) in the sample. The chain recombines TRBV7-9 with TRBJ1-2; D ambiguous. The V end lost 2 bases, the J end lost 3 bases, and 10 bases lay between the germline ends. The germline V gene encodes CDR1 SEHNR and CDR2 FQNEAQ (reference sequence). The CDR3 is 14 residues long. Here the CDR3 reads CASSLSVWDYGYTF. The DNA of the CDR3 is TGTGCCAGCAGCTTAAGTGTTTGGGACTATGGCTACACCTTC.

J is TRBJ2-1 and V is TRBV9, with D possibly being TRBD1 (6 bases). V lost 0 bases to trimming and J lost 2 bases, with 9 bases between them. From germline, CDR1 is SGDLS and CDR2 YYNGEE. The CDR3 is 15 residues long. DNA for the CDR3: TGTGCCAGCAGCGTAGGGACAGTGCCCTACAATGAGCAGTTCTTC. It yields the protein CASSVGTVPYNEQFF. The full variable domain, rest sourced from reference TRBV9 and TRBJ2-1, is DSGVTQTPKHLITATGQRVTLRCSPRSGDLSVYWYQQSLDQGLQFLIQYYNGEERAKGNILERFSAQQFPDLHSELNLSSLELGDSALYFCASSVGTVPYNEQFFGPGTRLTVL.

The rearrangement joins TRBV4-1 to TRBJ1-3, with D perhaps matching TRBD1 (5 bases). The CDR3 extends over 19 amino acids. From germline, CDR1 is MGHRA and CDR2 YSYEKL. The V end lost 1 base, the J end lost 0 bases, and 19 bases lay between the germline ends. CDR3 region: CASSQGTIRDHRSGNTIYF. The DNA for the CDR3 is TGCGCCAGCAGCCAAGGGACCATACGGGACCACCGCTCTGGAAACACCATATATTTT.

The chain is built from TRBV11-2 and TRBJ1-6, with a tentative D call TRBD1 (5 bases). CDR1 and CDR2 from the germline V gene are SGHAT and FQNNGV. This CDR3 has 15 residues. Between the trimmed V and J ends, which lost 4 bases and 7 bases, there was a span of 14 bases. The CDR3 sequence is CASSSRGLGNSPLHF. CDR3 nucleotides: TGTGCCAGCAGCTCCCGGGGGTTGGGGAATTCACCCCTCCACTTT.

The gene calls are TRBV9 and TRBJ2-7; D remains ambiguous. The CDR3 consists of 15 residues. Germline V gene data show CDR1 as SGDLS and CDR2 as YYNGEE. V was shortened by 0 bases and J by 0 bases, with 10 bases between the two germline ends. The CDR3 protein is CASSVGASYSYEQYF. CDR3 in DNA: TGTGCCAGCAGCGTAGGCGCATCCTACTCCTACGAGCAGTACTTC.

The chain combines TRBV6-5 with TRBJ2-1; 9 bases map to TRBD2. Germline V gene sequence: CDR1 MNHEY, CDR2 SVGAGI. CDR3 length: 15 amino acids. V shed 0 bases, J shed 6 bases, and the junction held 3 bases outside the gene matches. Written as DNA, the CDR3 is TGTGCCAGCAGTTACTCGGGGCGGGGGGGCAATGAGCAGTTCTTC. It encodes CASSYSGRGGNEQFF.

This clone has only a few counts. CDR3 sequence (DNA): TGTGCCAGCAGCTTAGACGGGCCCCGAGACAATGAGCAGTTCTTC. Translated: CASSLDGPRDNEQFF. The J gene is TRBJ2-1, the V gene TRBV7-4; D is undetermined. V was clipped by 1 base and J by 5 bases, with 12 bases between them. Germline-derived CDR1 and CDR2 are SGHVT and SQSDAQ. CDR3 length: 15 amino acids.

J is TRBJ1-1 and V is TRBV29-1; D ambiguous. CDR1 is SQVTM, CDR2 ANQGSEA, per germline. The V and J ends lost 6 bases and 1 base respectively, with 12 bases between them. This CDR3 has 13 amino acids. The CDR3 here is CSVTPPWNTEAFF. The CDR3 region has the DNA TGCAGCGTCACCCCGCCCTGGAACACTGAAGCTTTCTTT.

The chain links TRBV5-1 to TRBJ2-3, with TRBD1 matching 7 bases. CDR1 and CDR2 from the germline V gene are SGHRS and YFSETQ. The CDR3 covers 16 residues. V lost 0 bases to trimming and J lost 2 bases; unmatched junction nucleotides: 6. In DNA, the CDR3 is TGCGCCAGCAGCTTGGAGCCTACAGGGGACACAGATACGCAGTATTTT. Translated, it gives CASSLEPTGDTDTQYF.

Of note for this clone: One end of the junction does not line up with germline, which may come from a read error. This chain joins TRBV7-7 and TRBJ2-5; D perhaps matches TRBD2 (5 bases). The CDR3 length is 16 residues. Germline assignment: CDR1 SSHAT and CDR2 FNYEAQ (reference sequence). The CDR3 is CASSLAIRASQETQYF. The CDR3 nucleotides are TGTGCTAGCAGCTTAGCGATTCGGGCCAGCCAAGAGACCCAGTACTTC.

The gene calls are TRBV10-1 and TRBJ2-5; 7 positions agree with TRBD1. The DNA end favors TRBJ2-7, so the J call may be wrong. The CDR3 is made up of 15 amino acids. Germline assignment: CDR1 WNHNN and CDR2 SYGVQD (reference sequence). In nucleotides, the CDR3 is TGCGCCAGCAGTGACCCGAGAACAGGGGTCTGCGAGCAGTACTTC. Translating gives CASSDPRTGVCEQYF.

The rearrangement uses TRBV19 and TRBJ1-2; TRBD1 might be the D (6 bases). Germline assignment: CDR1 LNHDA and CDR2 SQIVND (reference sequence). Trimming stripped 5 bases from V and 5 bases from J, with 12 bases between. This CDR3 has 13 amino acids. CDR3 loop: CASSGQSSYGYTF. In DNA form, the CDR3 reads TGTGCCAGTAGTGGACAGAGCTCATATGGCTACACCTTC.

V and J are TRBV25-1 and TRBJ2-1; 9 positions match TRBD2. Losses at the gene ends were 5 bases for V and 0 bases for J; bases not matched to a gene: 2. The CDR3 is 15 amino acids. CDR1 and CDR2 (germline): MGHDK, SYGVNS. CDR3 sequence: CASSLSGSSYNEQFF. CDR3 in DNA: TGTGCCAGCAGTCTTAGCGGGAGCTCCTACAATGAGCAGTTCTTC.